This TCR beta chain comes out of a study of T cells after yellow fever vaccination. The CDR3 extends over 15 amino acids. Germline V CDR1 and CDR2: SQVTM, ANQGSEA. The V gene end was trimmed by 0 bases and the J gene end by 10 bases; junction bases not matched to a gene: 9. Study findings and constraints: Most clones from primary vaccination were detected again post-booster (just under 97% CD4, roughly 85% CD8).

Each CDR3 protein gets one entry after TCRdb re-called the 5' RACE reads with MiXCR. The profile shows approximately 580,000 distinct CDR3 sequences, around a sixth of them singletons. In regard to this clonotype: As yet, its antigen is unknown.

This material consisted of PBMCs, taken around 5 days after the first yellow fever vaccination. This receptor was identified in a man between 18 and 35 years old who received the YFV17D yellow fever vaccine. This sequence joins TRBV29-1 and TRBJ2-4, with 10 bases that match TRBD1. CDR3 sequence: CSVEDVLLGQGIQYF. Written as DNA, the CDR3 is TGCAGCGTTGAAGATGTTCTATTGGGACAGGGGATTCAGTACTTC.